This paragraph covers one TCR beta chain sequence. This table comes from immunoSEQ multiplex PCR, and its TCRdb copy is limited to in-frame clones, with some not included. The repertoire holds about 70,000 clones, less than 95% seen once, with over 2.5% in the top ten. Germline V gene sequence: CDR1 SGHDT, CDR2 YYEEEE. The CDR3 length is 13 residues. Trimming removed 0 bases at V and 4 bases at J, with 7 bases between. This entry belongs to a study of control samples from healthy donors and cancer patients. The chain combines TRBV5-6 with TRBJ1-2; the D is unclear. The receptor was derived from a woman aged 25 to 45 in good health. What was sequenced was blood. The CDR3 here is CASSLDRFYGYTF. The CDR3 DNA is TGTGCCAGCAGCTTGGATCGGTTCTATGGCTACACCTTC. Combining the CDR3 with reference TRBV5-6 and TRBJ1-2 gives the whole variable domain DAGVTQSPTHLIKTRGQQVTLRCSPKSGHDTVSWYQQALGQGPQFIFQYYEEEERQRGNFPDRFSGHQFPNYSSELNVNALLLGDSALYLCASSLDRFYGYTFGSGTRLTVV.